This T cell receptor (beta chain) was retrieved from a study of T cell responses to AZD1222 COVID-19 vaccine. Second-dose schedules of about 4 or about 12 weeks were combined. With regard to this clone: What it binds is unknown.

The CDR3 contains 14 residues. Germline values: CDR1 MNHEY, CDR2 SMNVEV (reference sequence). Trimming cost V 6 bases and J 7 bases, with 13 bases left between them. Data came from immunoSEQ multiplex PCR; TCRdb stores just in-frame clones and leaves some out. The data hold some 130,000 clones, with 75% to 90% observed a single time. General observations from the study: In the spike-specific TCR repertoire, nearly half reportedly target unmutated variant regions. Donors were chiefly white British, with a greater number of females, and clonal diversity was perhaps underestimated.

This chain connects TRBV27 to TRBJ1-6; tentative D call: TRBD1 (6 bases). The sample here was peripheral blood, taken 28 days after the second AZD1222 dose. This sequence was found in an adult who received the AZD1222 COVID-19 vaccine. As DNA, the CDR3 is TGTGCCAGCAGCTGGGGGCAGGGAAATTCACCCCTCCACTTT. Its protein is CASSWGQGNSPLHF.